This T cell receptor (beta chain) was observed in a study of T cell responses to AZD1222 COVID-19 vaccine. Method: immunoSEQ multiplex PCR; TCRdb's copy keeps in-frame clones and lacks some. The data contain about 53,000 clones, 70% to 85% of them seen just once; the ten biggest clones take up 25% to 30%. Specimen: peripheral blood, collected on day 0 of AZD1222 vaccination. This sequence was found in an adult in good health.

CDR3 sequence reads: CAVAGGPGETQYF. CDR3 nucleotides: TGTGCCGTAGCGGGAGGGCCGGGGGAGACCCAGTACTTC. This chain joins TRBV10-3 and TRBJ2-5, with 11 nucleotides matching TRBD2. This CDR3 region has 13 residues. Germline CDR1 reads ENHRY; CDR2 reads SYGVKD. Trimming removed 11 bases from V and 5 bases from J; junction bases left unmatched: 7.